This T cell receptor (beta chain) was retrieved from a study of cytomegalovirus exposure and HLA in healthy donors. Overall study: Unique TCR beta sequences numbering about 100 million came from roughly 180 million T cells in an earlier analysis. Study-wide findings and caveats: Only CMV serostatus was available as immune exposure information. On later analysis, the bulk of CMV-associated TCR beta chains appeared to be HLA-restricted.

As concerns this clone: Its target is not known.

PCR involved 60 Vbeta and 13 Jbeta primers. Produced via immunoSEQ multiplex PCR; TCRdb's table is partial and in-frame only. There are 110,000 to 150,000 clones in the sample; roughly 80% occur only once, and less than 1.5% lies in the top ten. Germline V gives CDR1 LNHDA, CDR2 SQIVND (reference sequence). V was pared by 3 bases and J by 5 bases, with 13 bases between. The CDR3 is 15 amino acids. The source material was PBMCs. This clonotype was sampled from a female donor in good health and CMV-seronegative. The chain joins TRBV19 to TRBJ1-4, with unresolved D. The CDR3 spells CASSIDRTGNEKLFF. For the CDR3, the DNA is TGTGCCAGTAGTATTGATCGAACGGGAAATGAAAAACTGTTTTTT.